The subject of this entry is one TCR beta chain. The data originate from a study of T cell responses to AZD1222 COVID-19 vaccine. Germline V gives CDR1 KGHSH, CDR2 LQKENI. The CDR3 contains 15 residues. The ends were cut back, 3 bases at V and 3 bases at J, with 11 bases in the middle. Clones were read by immunoSEQ multiplex PCR, and TCRdb kept only the in-frame ones, dropping some. The data show approximately 100,000 clones, 80% to 95% seen once. Sequenced here: peripheral blood, sampled on day 0 of AZD1222 vaccination. The source is an adult in good health. The chain has TRBV18 and TRBJ2-2; D is tentatively TRBD1 or TRBD2 (5 bases each). Here the CDR3 DNA reads TGTGCCAGCTCACCCACGAGGGGAGACACCGGGGAGCTGTTTTTT. Amino acids: CASSPTRGDTGELFF.